Listed here are 22 T cell receptor beta chains from one sample, sequenced in a study of T-cell reconstitution after alpha-beta-depleted transplantation in children. The library targeted TCRbeta and was prepared with unique molecular identifiers. A single record per CDR3 protein comes from TCRdb applying MiXCR to the PCR reads. The sample records around 440,000 distinct CDR3 sequences, around 15% being singletons. The starting material was PBMCs, mostly from graft donor cells, obtained 360 days after TCRalphabeta/CD19-depleted stem cell transplant. The receptors were gathered from a boy younger than two who had a stem cell transplant for Wiskott-Aldrich syndrome, so the T cells may come from the graft donor.

This clonotype occurred a few times. The chain carries TRBV5-1 and TRBJ2-6; no clear D gene. The V gene's germline CDR1 is SGHRS and CDR2 YFSETQ. The V end was cut by 1 base, the J end by 2 bases, with 7 bases between. The CDR3 is made up of 15 amino acids. The CDR3 region is CASSLLSTGANVLTF. In nucleotides, the CDR3 is TGCGCCAGCAGCTTGTTGTCCACTGGGGCCAACGTCCTGACTTTC.

The chain combines TRBV7-9 with TRBJ2-5, with D unresolved. The CDR3 has 15 amino acids. Trimming removed 1 base at V and 4 bases at J, with 13 bases between. The germline V gene encodes CDR1 SEHNR and CDR2 FQNEAQ (reference sequence). This chain's CDR3 is CASSLGASISETQYF. DNA for the CDR3: TGTGCCAGCAGCTTAGGCGCAAGTATCTCAGAGACCCAGTACTTC.

This clonotype was recorded a few times. The V call is TRBV12-3 or TRBV12-4, the J call TRBJ2-2; 7 bases line up with TRBD2. The trim removed 3 bases at V and 8 bases at J, leaving 12 bases unmatched. The CDR3 length is 16 residues. CDR3 residues: CASSLIAGSGMGELFF. The DNA of the CDR3 is TGTGCCAGCAGTTTGATAGCGGGTTCGGGCATGGGGGAGCTGTTTTTT.

V gene TRBV20-1 combines with J gene TRBJ2-7; 7 bases match TRBD1. The junction had 5 bases not matched to a gene; V was cut back by 1 base and J by 5 bases. CDR3 size: 13 residues. Germline V lookup: CDR1 DFQATT, CDR2 SNEGSKA (reference sequence). CDR3 sequence reads: CSARGGTEDEQYF. The DNA for the CDR3 is TGCAGTGCTAGAGGTGGGACAGAGGACGAGCAGTACTTC.

The V call is TRBV20-1, the J call TRBJ2-1, with 9 bases that match TRBD2. The V gene's germline CDR1 is DFQATT and CDR2 SNEGSKA (reference sequence). This CDR3 has 14 amino acids. V lost 5 bases, J lost 5 bases, and 7 bases stayed unmatched. CDR3 DNA sequence: TGCAGTGCTTCGAAGCGGGAGGCCAACAATGAGCAGTTCTTC. Protein: CSASKREANNEQFF.

This chain joins TRBV4-1 and TRBJ1-6, with 9 nucleotides matching TRBD1. Trimming took 0 bases from V and 2 from J; bases not matched to a gene: 2. Germline V gives CDR1 MGHRA, CDR2 YSYEKL. The CDR3 extends over 17 amino acids. CDR3 in amino acids: CASSQDRTGAYNSPLHF. DNA for the CDR3: TGCGCCAGCAGCCAAGATCGGACAGGGGCCTATAATTCACCCCTCCACTTT.

The V gene is TRBV18, the J gene TRBJ2-7; 10 nucleotides match TRBD1. Germline CDR1 KGHSH, CDR2 LQKENI. Losses at the gene ends were 2 bases for V and 6 bases for J; bases not matched to a gene: 7. This CDR3 spans 15 amino acids. The CDR3, as DNA: TGTGCCAGCTCACCAGGGCCCCGGGACAGGGGCGAGCAGTACTTC. This encodes CASSPGPRDRGEQYF.

The V gene is TRBV10-3, the J gene TRBJ2-6; no clear D gene. The CDR3 is 19 residues long. Germline loops: CDR1 ENHRY, CDR2 SYGVKD. Trimming shortened V by 0 bases and J by 2 bases, and 17 bases separated the two germline ends. Here the CDR3 DNA reads TGTGCCATCAGTGAGTCGCTGGGCCTCAAAACGGCTGGGGCCAACGTCCTGACTTTC. The encoded protein is CAISESLGLKTAGANVLTF.

V usage is TRBV7-6 and J usage is TRBJ2-2; TRBD1 agrees at 10 bases. The length of the CDR3 is 17 residues. Trimming removed 5 bases from V and 4 bases from J; junction bases left unmatched: 10. CDR1 SGHVS and CDR2 FNYEAQ come from the germline V gene. Here the CDR3 DNA reads TGTGCCAGCAGCCCTCGGGGGACAGGGGTCGGCACCGGGGAGCTGTTTTTT. Residues: CASSPRGTGVGTGELFF.

This clonotype was observed a handful of times. This chain uses TRBV12-3 or TRBV12-4 with TRBJ1-1; D is ambiguous. V was cut by 3 bases and J by 6 bases, with 20 bases left in between. The length of the CDR3 is 16 residues. The CDR3 is CASSFLRPNSMAEAFF. CDR3 coding DNA: TGTGCCAGCAGTTTTCTTCGGCCCAATAGTATGGCTGAAGCTTTCTTT.

This clonotype has more than one count but fewer than ten. This sequence joins TRBV20-1 and TRBJ2-7; 10 positions match TRBD1. This CDR3 spans 14 amino acids. Germline CDR1 and CDR2: DFQATT and SNEGSKA (reference sequence). V was clipped by 5 bases and J by 2 bases; unmatched bases: 6. CDR3 in DNA: TGCAGTGCTGGACCGGGACAGGGGACCTACGAGCAGTACTTC. Protein: CSAGPGQGTYEQYF.

This clonotype was recorded a few times. This sequence joins TRBV4-1 and TRBJ2-5, with D possibly being TRBD2 (6 bases). Trimming shortened V by 0 bases and J by 1 base, and 12 bases separated the two germline ends. Germline lookup yields CDR1 MGHRA and CDR2 YSYEKL. This CDR3 comprises 16 residues. In DNA, the CDR3 is TGCGCCAGCAGCCAAGAAAGGGAGGTCACCCAAGAGACCCAGTACTTC. Residues: CASSQEREVTQETQYF.

This clonotype was observed many times. The chain joins TRBV15 to TRBJ2-3; D possibly corresponds to TRBD2 (6 bases). Germline assignment: CDR1 LNHNV and CDR2 YYDKDF (reference sequence). The CDR3 totals 13 residues. V lost 5 bases to trimming and J lost 5 bases, with 11 bases between them. The CDR3 loop reads CATSGSGEDTQYF. The CDR3, as DNA: TGTGCCACCAGCGGTTCGGGGGAAGATACGCAGTATTTT. The variable domain in full, with the rest retrieved from reference TRBV15 and TRBJ2-3, is DAMVIQNPRYQVTQFGKPVTLSCSQTLNHNVMYWYQQKSSQAPKLLFHYYDKDFNNEADTPDNFQSRRPNTSFCFLDIRSPGLGDTAMYLCATSGSGEDTQYFGPGTRLTVL.

This clonotype showed up just a few times. The rearrangement links TRBV7-2 to TRBJ2-7; D gene ambiguous. V was trimmed by 5 bases and J by 6 bases, leaving 8 bases between them. The germline V gene has CDR1 SGHTA and CDR2 FQGNSA. The CDR3 is made up of 11 amino acids. CDR3 sequence: CASSLPSEQYF. CDR3 sequence (DNA): TGTGCCAGCAGCCTCCCTTCCGAGCAGTACTTC.

This clonotype was detected a few times. V usage is TRBV20-1 and J usage is TRBJ2-7; 9 nucleotides match TRBD1. Germline V lookup: CDR1 DFQATT, CDR2 SNEGSKA (reference sequence). The length of the CDR3 is 14 residues. V trimming: 5 bases; J trimming: 3 bases; junction bases outside the gene matches: 8. The CDR3 bases are TGCAGTGCTTTCGACAGGGGGAAGATCTACGAGCAGTACTTC. As protein: CSAFDRGKIYEQYF.

This clonotype was recorded a few times. This chain joins TRBV20-1 and TRBJ2-4; TRBD1 is a possible D gene (5 bases). Trimming cost V 5 bases and J 0 bases, with 14 bases left between them. CDR1 is DFQATT, CDR2 SNEGSKA, per germline (reference sequence). CDR3 length: 15 amino acids. CDR3 sequence: CSAYRRTLAKNIQYF. CDR3 sequence (DNA): TGCAGTGCTTACAGGCGAACCTTAGCCAAAAACATTCAGTACTTC.

This clonotype was picked up many times. This chain links TRBV10-3 with TRBJ2-4; D perhaps matches TRBD1 (5 bases). The CDR3 has 12 amino acids. V was pared by 7 bases and J by 2 bases, with 6 bases between. Germline V lookup: CDR1 ENHRY, CDR2 SYGVKD. The CDR3 DNA reads as TGTGCCATCAAGGGGCCCAAAAACATTCAGTACTTC. It encodes CAIKGPKNIQYF.

This clonotype was observed a few times. The junction shows a germline mismatch at one end, possibly a read error. The chain links TRBV7-8 to TRBJ2-5, with D perhaps TRBD1 (5 bases). The CDR3 is 12 residues long. Germline loops: CDR1 SGHVS, CDR2 FQNEAQ. The CDR3 nucleotides are TGTGCCAGCAGCTTAGCGATAAGGGGCCAGATGTTC. Its translation: CASSLAIRGQMF.

In this sample, this clonotype turned up a few times. The gene calls are TRBV7-8 and TRBJ2-1; 7 bases map to TRBD2. CDR3 length: 13 amino acids. Germline V gene data show CDR1 as SGHVS and CDR2 as FQNEAQ. V trimming: 0 bases; J trimming: 9 bases; junction bases outside the gene matches: 2. The CDR3, as DNA: TGTGCCAGCAGCTTAGCGGGGGGGAGTGAGCAGTTCTTC. The encoded protein is CASSLAGGSEQFF. The full variable domain, with the rest looked up from reference TRBV7-8 and TRBJ2-1, is GAGVSQSPRYKVAKRGQDVALRCDPISGHVSLFWYQQALGQGPEFLTYFQNEAQLDKSGLPSDRFFAERPEGSVSTLKIQRTQQEDSAVYLCASSLAGGSEQFFGPGTRLTVL.

The gene calls are TRBV28 and TRBJ1-2; perhaps TRBD1 as D (6 bases). The germline V gene encodes CDR1 MDHEN and CDR2 SYDVKM. This CDR3 spans 14 amino acids. V was shortened by 4 bases and J by 4 bases, with 13 bases between the two germline ends. Here the CDR3 DNA reads TGTGCCAGCAGTTCCAGGGGACTGGGCTATGGCTACACCTTC. Protein: CASSSRGLGYGYTF.

This rearrangement joins TRBV7-8 to TRBJ2-1; 15 nucleotides align to TRBD2. The CDR3 loop spans 17 amino acids. Germline assignment: CDR1 SGHVS and CDR2 FQNEAQ. With V trimmed by 3 bases and J by 6 bases, 6 bases remained unmatched. CDR3 DNA: TGTGCCAGCAGCTTCCGGACTAGCGGGGGGGCCCGCAATGAGCAGTTCTTC. Amino acid sequence: CASSFRTSGGARNEQFF.

This clonotype was counted between two and nine times. The V gene is TRBV7-9, the J gene TRBJ2-4, with D perhaps matching TRBD1 (5 bases). V was trimmed by 1 base and J by 11 bases, leaving 12 bases between them. Germline CDR1 reads SEHNR; CDR2 reads FQNEAQ (reference sequence). The CDR3 covers 13 residues. The CDR3 nucleotides read TGTGCCAGCAGCTTAGGGACAACCGTTTTTCAGTACTTC. This encodes CASSLGTTVFQYF.